The 21 T cell receptor beta chains below come from one sample, sequenced in a study of blood T cell repertoires in COVID-19. The data were produced by immunoSEQ multiplex PCR, yet TCRdb's version contains in-frame clones alone and is incomplete. Among roughly 190,000 clones listed, roughly 86% were seen once. The sequenced sample was peripheral blood. All receptors derive from an older man with acute or convalescent COVID-19.

This clone was found once. V is TRBV2 and J is TRBJ1-1; D not certain. The CDR3 totals 14 residues. V gave up 2 bases and J gave up 3 bases, with 10 bases separating them. CDR1 is SNHLY and CDR2 is FYNNEI in the germline V gene. The CDR3 DNA sequence: TGTGCCAGCAGTGAAAACAATTTGGACACTGAAGCTTTCTTT. Amino acids: CASSENNLDTEAFF.

The CDR3 protein is CASSLTRNNEQFF. CDR3 DNA sequence: TGTGCCAGCAGCTTGACGAGGAACAATGAGCAGTTCTTC. This chain connects TRBV7-3 to TRBJ2-1, with D hard to call. This CDR3 is 13 amino acids long. V dropped 3 bases and J dropped 5 bases, with 8 bases sitting between them. The germline gives CDR1 SGHTA, CDR2 FQGTGA.

V usage is TRBV3-1 (or the pseudogene TRBV3-2) and J usage is TRBJ1-4, with a weak D call TRBD1 (5 bases). Trimming shortened V by 1 base and J by 5 bases, and 11 bases separated the two germline ends. The CDR3 length is 15 residues. Germline lookup yields CDR1 LGHDT and CDR2 YNNKEL (reference sequence). The CDR3 nucleotides are TGTGCCAGCAGCCAAGTTGTGCAGGGAAATGAAAAACTGTTTTTT. Protein product: CASSQVVQGNEKLFF.

This sequence joins TRBV5-4 and TRBJ1-1; tentatively, D is TRBD1 (6 bases). Germline loops: CDR1 SGHNT, CDR2 YYREEE (reference sequence). Trimming removed 7 bases at V and 2 bases at J, with 15 bases between. The length of the CDR3 is 14 residues. The CDR3 DNA reads TGTGCCAGCCGGCAGGGGACGGGTAACACTGAAGCTTTCTTT. It specifies CASRQGTGNTEAFF.

In this sample, this clone turned up once. This chain uses TRBV30 with TRBJ2-3, with a possible D match to TRBD2 (6 bases). Germline-derived CDR1 and CDR2 are GTSNPN and SVGIG (reference sequence). CDR3 length: 17 residues. V gave up 0 bases and J gave up 4 bases, with 20 bases separating them. CDR3 in DNA: TGTGCCTGGAGTGTAGGGTCGTGGTCAGGGAGGTCAGATACGCAGTATTTT. This gives the protein CAWSVGSWSGRSDTQYF.

CDR3 region: CASSWSGVQETQYF. The CDR3 DNA follows: TGTGCCAGCAGCTGGTCGGGGGTCCAAGAGACCCAGTACTTC. The chain links TRBV27 to TRBJ2-5; a weak D match, TRBD2 (6 bases). Germline values: CDR1 MNHEY, CDR2 SMNVEV (reference sequence). V was trimmed by 6 bases and J by 1 base, leaving 12 bases between them. This CDR3 comprises 14 residues.

The V and J genes are TRBV5-4 and TRBJ1-2, with 12 nucleotides matching TRBD1. The CDR3 runs 16 residues. Germline trimming cut 4 bases from V and 8 bases from J; bases unmatched to any gene: 12. Per germline, CDR1 SGHNT and CDR2 YYREEE (reference sequence). CDR3 sequence: CASSLGTGGSRRGYTF. DNA of the CDR3: TGTGCCAGCAGCCTGGGGACAGGGGGCAGCAGGCGAGGCTACACCTTC.

V and J are TRBV10-3 and TRBJ1-3; D unclear. This CDR3 is 15 amino acids long. Germline V gene lookup returns CDR1 ENHRY and CDR2 SYGVKD. V was pared by 4 bases and J by 2 bases, with 12 bases between. CDR3 region: CAISVEIGTGNTIYF. Written as DNA, the CDR3 is TGTGCCATCAGTGTGGAGATCGGGACTGGAAACACCATATATTTT.

This clone was seen a few times. The rearrangement links TRBV5-1 to TRBJ2-3; 8 bases are a match to TRBD1. The CDR3 length is 18 residues. Germline lookup yields CDR1 SGHRS and CDR2 YFSETQ. The V and J ends lost 4 bases and 1 base, in that order; junction bases with no gene match: 14. The CDR3 is CASSQGTGVPRGTDTQYF. CDR3 bases: TGCGCCAGCAGCCAAGGGACAGGAGTTCCTCGGGGCACAGATACGCAGTATTTT.

This rearrangement joins TRBV3-1 (or the pseudogene TRBV3-2) to TRBJ1-4; D gene unclear. The CDR3 has 15 residues. Germline loops: CDR1 LGHDT, CDR2 YNNKEL (reference sequence). The V and J ends lost 0 bases and 8 bases respectively, with 13 bases between them. For the CDR3, the DNA is TGTGCCAGCAGCCAAGAGAGGGTTTACCCGGAAAAACTGTTTTTT. Its protein product is CASSQERVYPEKLFF.

The genes are TRBV5-1 and TRBJ2-5; TRBD2 agrees at 11 bases. This CDR3 has 16 amino acids. With V trimmed by 0 bases and J by 9 bases, 10 bases remained unmatched. Per germline, CDR1 SGHRS and CDR2 YFSETQ. The CDR3 region is CASSLGLAGNVGAQYF. DNA for the CDR3: TGCGCCAGCAGCTTGGGACTAGCGGGGAACGTTGGGGCCCAGTACTTC.

The chain has TRBV25-1 and TRBJ2-2, with 7 positions matching TRBD1. The V gene's germline CDR1 is MGHDK and CDR2 SYGVNS. The CDR3 extends over 16 amino acids. Trimming at V came to 2 bases and at J to 4 bases, leaving 7 bases not matched to a gene. The CDR3 nucleotides are TGTGCCAGCAGTGAACCGGGACAGCCAACCACCGGGGAGCTGTTTTTT. It encodes CASSEPGQPTTGELFF.

CDR3 DNA: TGTGCCAGCAGCCTCGGCGGGCACACTGAAGCTTTCTTT. Amino acids: CASSLGGHTEAFF. V usage is TRBV12-3 or TRBV12-4 and J usage is TRBJ1-1; the D is unclear. V dropped 6 bases and J dropped 3 bases, with 11 bases sitting between them. The CDR3 runs to 13 residues.

J is TRBJ1-1 and V is TRBV27, with a tentative D call TRBD1 (5 bases). This CDR3 is built from 15 residues. V shed 4 bases and J shed 1 base, with 13 bases lying between them. Germline CDR1 and CDR2: MNHEY and SMNVEV (reference sequence). CDR3 protein: CASSSTTATNTEAFF. Here the CDR3 DNA reads TGTGCCAGCAGTTCCACGACAGCAACGAACACTGAAGCTTTCTTT.

The rearrangement uses TRBV6-2 or TRBV6-3 and TRBJ2-3, with 7 positions matching TRBD2. The CDR3 consists of 16 residues. Germline V gene data show CDR1 as MNHEY and CDR2 as SVGEGT. V shed 2 bases and J 2 bases; nucleotides not matched to a gene: 7. The CDR3 reads CASSYEGAGSTDTQYF. For the CDR3, the DNA is TGTGCCAGCAGTTACGAGGGAGCGGGGTCCACAGATACGCAGTATTTT.

The J gene is TRBJ2-7, the V gene TRBV30; possible D gene TRBD1, 6 bases. This CDR3 contains 12 residues. Per the germline V gene, CDR1 is GTSNPN and CDR2 is SVGIG (reference sequence). Trimming took off 6 bases at V and 4 bases at J, with 13 bases between the two ends. CDR3 residues: CACLRGIYEQYF. The CDR3 nucleotides are TGTGCCTGCCTTAGGGGGATTTACGAGCAGTACTTC.

The J gene is TRBJ1-4, the V gene TRBV15; tentatively, D is TRBD1 (5 bases). Germline V gives CDR1 LNHNV, CDR2 YYDKDF (reference sequence). V was pared by 3 bases and J by 8 bases, with 13 bases between. This CDR3 is 14 amino acids long. The CDR3 loop is CATSRGQAKEKLFF. As DNA, the CDR3 is TGTGCCACCAGCAGGGGGCAGGCCAAGGAAAAACTGTTTTTT.

The count of this clone is one. This chain uses TRBV10-3 with TRBJ2-3; no clear D gene. The germline CDR1 and CDR2 sequences are ENHRY and SYGVKD. Trimming left V 8 bases short and J 2 bases short, with 11 bases between. There are 13 residues in the CDR3. The chain's CDR3 is CAIAAGYTDTQYF. Here the CDR3 DNA reads TGTGCCATCGCCGCAGGATACACAGATACGCAGTATTTT.

This sequence joins TRBV6-2 or TRBV6-3 and TRBJ2-5, with 7 positions matching TRBD2. The CDR3 runs to 13 residues. Trimming took 5 bases from V and 5 from J; bases not matched to a gene: 5. The V gene's germline CDR1 is MNHEY and CDR2 SVGEGT. CDR3 region: CASSRTSRETQYF. CDR3 bases: TGTGCCAGCAGTCGGACTAGTAGGGAGACCCAGTACTTC.

The chain links TRBV12-5 to TRBJ2-5, with D tentatively TRBD1 (6 bases). This CDR3 region has 13 residues. Trimming took off 8 bases at V and 0 bases at J, with 10 bases between the two ends. Looked up from germline, CDR1 is LGHNT and CDR2 is FRNRAP. In DNA form, the CDR3 reads TGTGCTAGTCGACAGGACAACCAAGAGACCCAGTACTTC. This encodes CASRQDNQETQYF.

The rearrangement links TRBV5-4 to TRBJ1-1, with a possible D match to TRBD1 (6 bases). CDR3 length: 13 residues. Trimming left V 3 bases short and J 4 bases short, with 10 bases between. Germline V lookup: CDR1 SGHNT, CDR2 YYREEE (reference sequence). The CDR3 here is CASSSGGATEAFF. CDR3 DNA: TGTGCCAGCAGCTCGGGGGGGGCCACTGAAGCTTTCTTT. The entire variable domain, with the rest obtained from reference TRBV5-4 and TRBJ1-1, is as follows: ETGVTQSPTHLIKTRGQQVTLRCSSQSGHNTVSWYQQALGQGPQFIFQYYREEENGRGNFPPRFSGLQFPNYSSELNVNALELDDSALYLCASSSGGATEAFFGQGTRLTVV.